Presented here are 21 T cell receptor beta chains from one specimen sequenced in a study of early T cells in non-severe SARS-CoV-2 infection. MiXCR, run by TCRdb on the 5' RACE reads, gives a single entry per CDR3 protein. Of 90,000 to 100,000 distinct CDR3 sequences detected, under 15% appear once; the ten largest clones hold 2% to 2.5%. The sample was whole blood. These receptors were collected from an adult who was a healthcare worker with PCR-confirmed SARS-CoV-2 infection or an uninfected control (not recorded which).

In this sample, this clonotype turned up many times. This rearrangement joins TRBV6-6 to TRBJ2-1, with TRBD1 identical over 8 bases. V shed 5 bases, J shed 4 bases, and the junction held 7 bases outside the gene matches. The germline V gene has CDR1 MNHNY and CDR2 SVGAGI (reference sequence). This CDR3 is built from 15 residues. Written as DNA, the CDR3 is TGTGCCAGCAGTGACAGGGGCGAACTTTACAATGAGCAGTTCTTC. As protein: CASSDRGELYNEQFF.

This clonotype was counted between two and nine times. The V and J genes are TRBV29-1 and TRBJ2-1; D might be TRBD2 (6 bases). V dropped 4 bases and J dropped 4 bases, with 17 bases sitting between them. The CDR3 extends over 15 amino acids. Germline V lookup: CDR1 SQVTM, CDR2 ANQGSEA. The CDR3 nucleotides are TGCAGCGTTGTGCGGGGTGAGACTTGGTACAATGAGCAGTTCTTC. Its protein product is CSVVRGETWYNEQFF.

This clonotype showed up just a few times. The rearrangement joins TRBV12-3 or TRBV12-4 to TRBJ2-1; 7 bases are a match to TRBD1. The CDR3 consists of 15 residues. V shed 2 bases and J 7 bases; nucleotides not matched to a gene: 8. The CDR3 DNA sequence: TGTGCCAGCAGTTTACGAGGGGGCCCCGTGAATGAGCAGTTCTTC. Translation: CASSLRGGPVNEQFF.

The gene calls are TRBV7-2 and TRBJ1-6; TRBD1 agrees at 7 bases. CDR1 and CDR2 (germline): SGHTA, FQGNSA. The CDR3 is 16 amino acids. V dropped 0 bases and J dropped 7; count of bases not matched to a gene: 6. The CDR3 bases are TGTGCCAGCAGCTTAGCTCCGGGACAGCCAAATTCACCCCTCCACTTT. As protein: CASSLAPGQPNSPLHF.

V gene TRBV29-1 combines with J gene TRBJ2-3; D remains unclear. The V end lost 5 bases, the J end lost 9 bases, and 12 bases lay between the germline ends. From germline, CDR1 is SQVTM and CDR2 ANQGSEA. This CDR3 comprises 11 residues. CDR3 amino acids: CSVWSIGTQYF. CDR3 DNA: TGCAGCGTTTGGTCCATCGGGACGCAGTATTTT.

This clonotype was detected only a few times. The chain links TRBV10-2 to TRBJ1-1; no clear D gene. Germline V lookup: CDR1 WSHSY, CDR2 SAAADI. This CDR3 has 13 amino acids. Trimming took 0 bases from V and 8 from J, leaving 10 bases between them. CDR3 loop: CASSESSATEAFF. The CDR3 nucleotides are TGCGCCAGCAGTGAGTCGAGTGCTACGGAAGCTTTCTTT.

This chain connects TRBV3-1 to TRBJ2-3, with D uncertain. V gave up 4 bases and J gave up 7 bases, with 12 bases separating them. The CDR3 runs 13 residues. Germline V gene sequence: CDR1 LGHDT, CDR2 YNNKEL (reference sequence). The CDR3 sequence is CASSRTLANTQYF. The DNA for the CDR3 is TGTGCCAGCAGCCGTACCTTAGCCAATACGCAGTATTTT.

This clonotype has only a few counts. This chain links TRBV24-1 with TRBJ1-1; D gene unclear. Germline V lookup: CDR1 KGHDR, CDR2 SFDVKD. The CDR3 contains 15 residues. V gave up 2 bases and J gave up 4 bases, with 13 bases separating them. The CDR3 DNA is TGTGCCACCAGTGATTCGAGGCGGGGAGGCACTGAAGCTTTCTTT. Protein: CATSDSRRGGTEAFF.

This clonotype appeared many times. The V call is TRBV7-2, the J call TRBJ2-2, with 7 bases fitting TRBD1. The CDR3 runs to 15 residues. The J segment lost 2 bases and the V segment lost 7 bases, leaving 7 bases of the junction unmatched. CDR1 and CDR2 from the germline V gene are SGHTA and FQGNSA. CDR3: CASTPDRANTGELFF. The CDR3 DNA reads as TGTGCCAGCACCCCCGACAGGGCTAACACCGGGGAGCTGTTTTTT.

The CDR3: CASSLRASNTGELFF. CDR3 sequence (DNA): TGTGCCAGCAGCTTAAGGGCTTCCAACACCGGGGAGCTGTTTTTT. V usage is TRBV7-2 and J usage is TRBJ2-2; D call uncertain. V dropped 2 bases and J dropped 2 bases, with 9 bases sitting between them. CDR1 is SGHTA, CDR2 FQGNSA, per germline. The CDR3 sequence is 15 residues long.

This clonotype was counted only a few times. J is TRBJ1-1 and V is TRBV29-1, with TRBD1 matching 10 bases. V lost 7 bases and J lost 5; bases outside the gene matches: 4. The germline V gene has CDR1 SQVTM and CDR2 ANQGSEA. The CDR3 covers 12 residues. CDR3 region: CSGDRGTTEAFF. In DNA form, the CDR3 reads TGCAGCGGGGACAGGGGTACGACTGAAGCTTTCTTT.

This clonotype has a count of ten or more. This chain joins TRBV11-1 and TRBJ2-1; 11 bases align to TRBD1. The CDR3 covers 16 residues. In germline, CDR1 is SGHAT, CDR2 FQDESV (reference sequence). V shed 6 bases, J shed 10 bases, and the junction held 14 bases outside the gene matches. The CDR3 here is CASSGRDRGSMGEQFF. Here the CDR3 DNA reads TGTGCCAGCAGTGGGCGGGACAGGGGGTCAATGGGAGAGCAGTTCTTC.

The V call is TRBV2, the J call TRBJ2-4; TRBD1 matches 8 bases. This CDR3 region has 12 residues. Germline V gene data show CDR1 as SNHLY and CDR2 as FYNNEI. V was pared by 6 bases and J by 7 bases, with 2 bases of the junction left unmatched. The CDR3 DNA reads TGTGCCAGCAGGGACAGGGTGAACATTCAGTACTTC. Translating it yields CASRDRVNIQYF.

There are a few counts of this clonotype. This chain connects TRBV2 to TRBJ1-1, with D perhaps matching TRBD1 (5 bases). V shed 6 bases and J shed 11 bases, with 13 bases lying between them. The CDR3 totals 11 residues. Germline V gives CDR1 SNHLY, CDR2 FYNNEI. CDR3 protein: CASSGGKGAFF. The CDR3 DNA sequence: TGTGCCAGCAGCGGGGGAAAGGGGGCTTTCTTT.

The CDR3 here is CASGDSYEQYF. CDR3 DNA: TGTGCCAGCGGAGACAGCTACGAGCAGTACTTC. V gene TRBV28 combines with J gene TRBJ2-7; D may be TRBD1 (5 bases). The V gene's germline CDR1 is MDHEN and CDR2 SYDVKM. Trimming removed 8 bases from V and 3 bases from J, with 8 bases in between. This CDR3 has 11 amino acids.

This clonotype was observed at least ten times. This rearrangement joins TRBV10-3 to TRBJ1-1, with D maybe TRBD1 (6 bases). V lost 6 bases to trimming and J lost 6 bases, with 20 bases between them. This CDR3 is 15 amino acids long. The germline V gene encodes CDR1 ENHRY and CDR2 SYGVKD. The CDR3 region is CAISNPVGGQAEAFF. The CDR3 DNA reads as TGTGCCATCAGCAACCCCGTGGGGGGGCAGGCTGAAGCTTTCTTT.

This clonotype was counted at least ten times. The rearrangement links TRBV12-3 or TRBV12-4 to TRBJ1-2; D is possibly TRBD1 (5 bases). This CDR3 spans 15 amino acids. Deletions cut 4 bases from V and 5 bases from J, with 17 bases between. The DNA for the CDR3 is TGTGCCAGCAGTTCTGGAGGGTGGGGCGAGTATGGCTACACCTTC. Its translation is CASSSGGWGEYGYTF.

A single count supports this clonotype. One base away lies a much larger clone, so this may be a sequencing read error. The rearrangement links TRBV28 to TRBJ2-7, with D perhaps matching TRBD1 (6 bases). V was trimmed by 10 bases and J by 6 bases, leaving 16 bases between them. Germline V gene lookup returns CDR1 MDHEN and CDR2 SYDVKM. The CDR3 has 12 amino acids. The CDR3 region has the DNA TGTGCCAACACCGACAGGCGGCCCGAGCAGTACTTC. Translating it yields CANTDRRPEQYF. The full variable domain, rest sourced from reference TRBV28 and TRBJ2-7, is DVKVTQSSRYLVKRTGEKVFLECVQDMDHENMFWYRQDPGLGLRLIYFSYDVKMKEKGDIPEGYSVSREKKERFSLILESASTNQTSMYLCANTDRRPEQYFGPGTRLTVT.

The CDR3 coding sequence is TGCGCCAGCAGTCTCGAAGGCCGGGCCCGTCCCCAGCATTTT. This gives the protein CASSLEGRARPQHF. The chain has TRBV4-1 and TRBJ1-5; unclear D gene. V was clipped by 6 bases and J by 10 bases, with 19 bases between them. CDR1 MGHRA and CDR2 YSYEKL come from the germline V gene. The CDR3 extends over 14 amino acids.

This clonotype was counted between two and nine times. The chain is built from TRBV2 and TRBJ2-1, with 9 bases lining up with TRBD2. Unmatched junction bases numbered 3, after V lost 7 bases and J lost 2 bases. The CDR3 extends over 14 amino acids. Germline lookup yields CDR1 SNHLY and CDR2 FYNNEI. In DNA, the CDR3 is TGTGCCAGCAAGGGCGGGGGGGCCTACAATGAGCAGTTCTTC. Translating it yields CASKGGGAYNEQFF.

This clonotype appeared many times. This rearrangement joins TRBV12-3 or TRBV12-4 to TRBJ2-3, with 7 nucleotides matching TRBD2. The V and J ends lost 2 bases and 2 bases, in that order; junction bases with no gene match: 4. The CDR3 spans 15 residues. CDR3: CASSLRGGYTDTQYF. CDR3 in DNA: TGTGCCAGCAGTTTAAGGGGAGGGTACACAGATACGCAGTATTTT.